The clone carrying this TCR beta chain was recorded a few times. The data were taken from a study of T cells after yellow fever vaccination. Researchers made TCR cDNA using 5'RACE template switching, and this step added a universal primer site and UMIs. Each CDR3 protein gets one entry after TCRdb re-called the 5' RACE reads with MiXCR. The sample has approximately 250,000 distinct CDR3 sequences; roughly 6.2% are singletons. Germline CDR1 is DFQATT and CDR2 is SNEGSKA (reference sequence). The CDR3 extends over 15 amino acids. Trimming removed 3 bases at V and 2 bases at J, with 16 bases between. This chain links TRBV20-1 with TRBJ2-5; either TRBD1 or TRBD2 may fit D (5 bases each). Sequencing used CD4+ T cells sorted from PBMCs, obtained on the day of the yellow fever booster vaccination. The origin of this receptor is a man between 25 and 39 years old who received the YFV17D yellow fever vaccine. The CDR3 DNA reads TGCAGTGCTAGTGGGGCTCGGGATGGTCAAGAGACCCAGTACTTC. Protein product: CSASGARDGQETQYF.